This entry lists 7 T cell receptor beta chains sequenced from one sample in a study of response to subunit inactivated influenza vaccine. In TCRdb, the RT-PCR reads were re-called with MiXCR into one record per CDR3 protein. The data contain more than 450,000 distinct CDR3 sequences, around 8% of them singletons. The material sequenced was PBMCs from blood, taken less than 25 months after vaccination. The receptors here all came from a man between 45 and 75 years old who received an inactivated influenza vaccine.

This clonotype was observed a handful of times. J is TRBJ2-3 and V is TRBV24-1, with a possible D match to TRBD2 (5 bases). Trimming removed 0 bases at V and 9 bases at J, with 12 bases between. CDR1 KGHDR and CDR2 SFDVKD come from the germline V gene. This CDR3 contains 14 residues. The CDR3 bases are TGTGCCACCAGTGATTTGATGAGCGGAGGCACGCAGTATTTT. Residues: CATSDLMSGGTQYF.

This clonotype has ten or more counts. The V gene is TRBV29-1, the J gene TRBJ1-5, with D tentatively TRBD1 (6 bases). The CDR3 contains 14 residues. The germline CDR1 and CDR2 sequences are SQVTM and ANQGSEA. V lost 7 bases, J lost 1 base, and 14 bases lay in between. The CDR3 sequence is CSASQGRSNQPQHF. The DNA of the CDR3 is TGCAGCGCATCACAGGGAAGGAGCAATCAGCCCCAGCATTTT.

This clonotype showed up just a few times. V gene TRBV12-3 or TRBV12-4 combines with J gene TRBJ1-4; perhaps TRBD1 as D (6 bases). CDR3 length equals 14 residues. Trimming cost V 9 bases and J 4 bases, with 15 bases left between them. The chain's CDR3 is CASSLGGYNEKLFF. The DNA for the CDR3 is TGTGCCAGTTCCCTGGGGGGCTATAATGAAAAACTGTTTTTT.

This clonotype was seen only a few times. This CDR3 reads CASSQFGGPSSGNTIYF. The DNA of the CDR3 is TGTGCCAGCAGCCAGTTCGGGGGCCCATCCTCTGGAAACACCATATATTTT. V usage is TRBV5-5 and J usage is TRBJ1-3; weak D call: TRBD1 (6 bases). The CDR3 loop spans 17 amino acids. Germline CDR1 SGHKS, CDR2 YYEKEE (reference sequence). V lost 4 bases, J lost 0 bases, and 17 bases lay in between.

This CDR3 reads CASSQDLGAPYNEQFF. In DNA form, the CDR3 reads TGTGCCAGCAGCCAAGATCTGGGGGCCCCCTACAATGAGCAGTTCTTC. The chain has TRBV14 and TRBJ2-1; possible D gene TRBD1, 6 bases. Germline CDR1 reads SGHDN; CDR2 reads FVKESK. V lost 0 bases to trimming and J lost 2 bases, with 11 bases between them. This CDR3 is built from 16 residues.

V usage is TRBV7-9 and J usage is TRBJ1-2; 9 nucleotides line up with TRBD1. V lost 0 bases and J lost 0; bases outside the gene matches: 5. The germline V gene encodes CDR1 SEHNR and CDR2 FQNEAQ (reference sequence). The CDR3 runs to 17 residues. The CDR3 bases are TGTGCCAGCAGCTTAGCGACGGGACAGGGAGCTAACTATGGCTACACCTTC. This gives the protein CASSLATGQGANYGYTF.

This clonotype was picked up a small number of times. This chain connects TRBV4-3 to TRBJ2-2; maybe TRBD2 (6 bases). Germline assignment: CDR1 LGHNA and CDR2 YSLEER. Trimming left V 0 bases short and J 2 bases short, with 10 bases between. The CDR3 covers 16 residues. The CDR3 loop reads CASSQDPGLNTGELFF. The CDR3, as DNA: TGCGCCAGCAGCCAAGACCCGGGACTCAACACCGGGGAGCTGTTTTTT.